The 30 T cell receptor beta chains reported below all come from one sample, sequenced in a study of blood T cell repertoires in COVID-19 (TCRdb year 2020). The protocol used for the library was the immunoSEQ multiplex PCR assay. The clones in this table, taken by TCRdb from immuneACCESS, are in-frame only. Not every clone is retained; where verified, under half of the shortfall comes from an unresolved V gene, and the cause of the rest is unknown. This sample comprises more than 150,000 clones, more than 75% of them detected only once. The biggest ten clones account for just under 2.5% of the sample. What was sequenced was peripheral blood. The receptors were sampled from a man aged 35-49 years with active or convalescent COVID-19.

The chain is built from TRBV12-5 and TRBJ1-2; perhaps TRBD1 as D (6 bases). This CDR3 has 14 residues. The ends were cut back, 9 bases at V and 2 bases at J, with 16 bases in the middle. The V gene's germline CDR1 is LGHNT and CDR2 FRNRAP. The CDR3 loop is CASRIGGPNYGYTF. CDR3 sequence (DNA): TGTGCTAGCCGAATCGGGGGGCCCAACTATGGCTACACCTTC.

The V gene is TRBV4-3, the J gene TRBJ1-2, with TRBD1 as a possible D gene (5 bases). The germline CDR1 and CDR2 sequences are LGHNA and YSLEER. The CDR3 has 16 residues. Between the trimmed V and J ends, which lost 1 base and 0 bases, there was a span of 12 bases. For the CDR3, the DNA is TGCGCCAGCAGCCAAGTCACAGCGGGGGCTAACTATGGCTACACCTTC. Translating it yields CASSQVTAGANYGYTF.

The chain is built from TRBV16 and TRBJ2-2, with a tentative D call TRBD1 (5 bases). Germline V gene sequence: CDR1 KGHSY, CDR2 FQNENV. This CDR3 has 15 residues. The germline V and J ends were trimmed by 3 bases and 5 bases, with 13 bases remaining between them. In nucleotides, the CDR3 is TGTGCCAGCAGCCACCCGGCAGGGAAGACCGGGGAGCTGTTTTTT. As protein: CASSHPAGKTGELFF.

CDR3: CASSYGTGFTEAFF. The CDR3 DNA reads as TGTGCCAGCAGTTACGGGACAGGGTTCACTGAAGCTTTCTTT. This sequence joins TRBV6-5 and TRBJ1-1; 9 nucleotides line up with TRBD1. J was trimmed by 4 bases and V by 2 bases; bases with no gene match: 2. The CDR3 has 14 amino acids. Germline V lookup: CDR1 MNHEY, CDR2 SVGAGI.

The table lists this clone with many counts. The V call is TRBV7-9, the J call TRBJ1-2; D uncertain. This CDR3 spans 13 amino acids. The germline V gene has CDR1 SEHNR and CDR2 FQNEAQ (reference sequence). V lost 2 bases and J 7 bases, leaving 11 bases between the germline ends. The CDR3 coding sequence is TGTGCCAGCAGCTTAAAGGGCGGGATTGGCTACACCTTC. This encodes CASSLKGGIGYTF. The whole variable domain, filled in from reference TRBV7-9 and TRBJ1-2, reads DTGVSQNPRHKITKRGQNVTFRCDPISEHNRLYWYRQTLGQGPEFLTYFQNEAQLEKSRLLSDRFSAERPKGSFSTLEIQRTEQGDSAMYLCASSLKGGIGYTFGSGTRLTVV.

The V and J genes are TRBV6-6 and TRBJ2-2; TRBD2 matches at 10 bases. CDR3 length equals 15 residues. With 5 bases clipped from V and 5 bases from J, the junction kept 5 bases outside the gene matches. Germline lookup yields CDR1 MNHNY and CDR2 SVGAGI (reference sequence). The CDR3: CASSQRGGPTGELFF. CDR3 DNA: TGTGCCAGCAGTCAGCGGGGGGGGCCGACCGGGGAGCTGTTTTTT.

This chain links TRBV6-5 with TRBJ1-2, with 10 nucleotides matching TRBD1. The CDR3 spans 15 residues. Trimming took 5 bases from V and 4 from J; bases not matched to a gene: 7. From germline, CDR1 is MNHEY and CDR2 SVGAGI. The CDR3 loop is CASSPRDRGFYGYTF. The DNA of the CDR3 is TGTGCCAGCAGTCCCCGGGACAGGGGATTCTATGGCTACACCTTC.

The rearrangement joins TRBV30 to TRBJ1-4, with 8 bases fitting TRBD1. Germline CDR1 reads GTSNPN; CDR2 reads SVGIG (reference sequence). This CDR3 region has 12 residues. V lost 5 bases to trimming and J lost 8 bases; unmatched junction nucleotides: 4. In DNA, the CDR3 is TGTGCCTGGGGACAGGGAAGGGAAAAACTGTTTTTT. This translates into CAWGQGREKLFF.

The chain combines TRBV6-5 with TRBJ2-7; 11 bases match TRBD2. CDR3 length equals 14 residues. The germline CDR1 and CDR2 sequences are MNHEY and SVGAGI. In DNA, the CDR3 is TGTGCGTCTCGGGCTAGCGGGGGGCAGAGCGAGCAGTACTTC. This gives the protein CASRASGGQSEQYF.

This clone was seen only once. The CDR3: CASSRPSGGVNGYNEQFF. CDR3 sequence (DNA): TGTGCCAGTAGTAGGCCTAGCGGGGGGGTTAACGGTTACAATGAGCAGTTCTTC. The V gene is TRBV19, the J gene TRBJ2-1; TRBD2 matches 12 bases. J gave up 4 bases and V 4 bases, and 11 bases lay outside the gene matches. This CDR3 has 18 residues. Germline V CDR1 and CDR2: LNHDA, SQIVND (reference sequence).

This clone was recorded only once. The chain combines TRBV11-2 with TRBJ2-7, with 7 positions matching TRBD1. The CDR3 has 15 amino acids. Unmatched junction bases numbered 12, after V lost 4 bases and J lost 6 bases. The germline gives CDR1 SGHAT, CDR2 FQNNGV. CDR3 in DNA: TGTGCCAGCAGCTCACAGGGGACGGAGGCGAGCGAGCAGTACTTC. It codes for CASSSQGTEASEQYF.

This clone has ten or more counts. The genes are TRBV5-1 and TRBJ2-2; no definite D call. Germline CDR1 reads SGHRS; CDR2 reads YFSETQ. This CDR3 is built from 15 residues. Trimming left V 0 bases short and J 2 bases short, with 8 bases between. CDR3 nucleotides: TGCGCCAGCAGCTTGGATATCAGTAACACCGGGGAGCTGTTTTTT. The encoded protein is CASSLDISNTGELFF.

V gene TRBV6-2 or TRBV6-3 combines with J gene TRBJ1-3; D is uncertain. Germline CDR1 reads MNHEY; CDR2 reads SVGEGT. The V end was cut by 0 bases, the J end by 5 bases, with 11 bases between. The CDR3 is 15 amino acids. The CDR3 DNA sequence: TGTGCCAGCAGTTACTCGATTATGCAGAGAAACACCATATATTTT. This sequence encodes CASSYSIMQRNTIYF.

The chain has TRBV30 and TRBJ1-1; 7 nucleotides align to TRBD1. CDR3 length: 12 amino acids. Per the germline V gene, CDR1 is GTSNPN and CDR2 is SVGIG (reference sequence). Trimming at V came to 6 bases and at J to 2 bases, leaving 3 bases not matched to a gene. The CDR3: CACRQGNTEAFF. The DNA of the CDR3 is TGTGCCTGTAGACAGGGAAACACTGAAGCTTTCTTT.

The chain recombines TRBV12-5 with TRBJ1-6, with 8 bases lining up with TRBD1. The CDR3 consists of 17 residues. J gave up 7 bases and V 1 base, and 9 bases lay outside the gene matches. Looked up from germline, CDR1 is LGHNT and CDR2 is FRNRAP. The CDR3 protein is CASGLGRQGSGNSPLHF. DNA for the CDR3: TGTGCTAGTGGTTTGGGGAGACAGGGGTCGGGAAATTCACCCCTCCACTTT.

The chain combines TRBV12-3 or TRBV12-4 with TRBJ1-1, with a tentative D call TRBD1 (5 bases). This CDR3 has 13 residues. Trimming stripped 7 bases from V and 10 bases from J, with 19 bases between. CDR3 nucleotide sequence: TGTGCCAGCATCCTGGGACTTCAACGAACAGCTTTCTTT. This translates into CASILGLQRTAFF.

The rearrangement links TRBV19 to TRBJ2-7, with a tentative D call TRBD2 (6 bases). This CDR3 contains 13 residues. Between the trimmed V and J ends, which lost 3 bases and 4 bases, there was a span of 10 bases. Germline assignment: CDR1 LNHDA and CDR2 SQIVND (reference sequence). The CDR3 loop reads CASSIGRGYEQYF. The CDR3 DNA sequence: TGTGCCAGTAGTATCGGGAGAGGGTACGAGCAGTACTTC. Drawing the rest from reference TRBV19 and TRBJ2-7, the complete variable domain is DGGITQSPKYLFRKEGQNVTLSCEQNLNHDAMYWYRQDPGQGLRLIYYSQIVNDFQKGDIAEGYSVSREKKESFPLTVTSAQKNPTAFYLCASSIGRGYEQYFGPGTRLTVT.

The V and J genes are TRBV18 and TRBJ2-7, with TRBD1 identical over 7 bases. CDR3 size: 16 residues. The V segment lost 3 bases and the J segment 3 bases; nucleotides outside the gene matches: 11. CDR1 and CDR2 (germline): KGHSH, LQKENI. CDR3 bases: TGTGCCAGCTCACCGCCAACAGGGGTCATATACTACGAGCAGTACTTC. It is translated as CASSPPTGVIYYEQYF.

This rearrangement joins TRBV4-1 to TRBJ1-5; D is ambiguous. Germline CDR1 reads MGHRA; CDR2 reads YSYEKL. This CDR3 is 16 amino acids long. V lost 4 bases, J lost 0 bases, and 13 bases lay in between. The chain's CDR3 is CASSPGGLPSNQPQHF. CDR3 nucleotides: TGCGCCAGCAGCCCCGGTGGGCTCCCTAGCAATCAGCCCCAGCATTTT.

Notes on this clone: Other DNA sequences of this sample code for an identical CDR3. CDR3 sequence (DNA): TGTGCCAGCAGGGGGCAGGGAAATTCACCCCTCCACTTT. Translation: CASRGQGNSPLHF. The rearrangement uses TRBV6-5 and TRBJ1-6; possible D gene TRBD1, 5 bases. This CDR3 is 13 amino acids long. Germline-derived CDR1 and CDR2 are MNHEY and SVGAGI. V lost 6 bases and J lost 7, with 10 bases in between.

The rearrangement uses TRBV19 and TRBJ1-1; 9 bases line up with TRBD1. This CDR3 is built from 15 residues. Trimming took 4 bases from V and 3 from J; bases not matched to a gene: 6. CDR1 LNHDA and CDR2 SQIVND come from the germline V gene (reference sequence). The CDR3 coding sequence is TGTGCCAGTAGTACGGACAGGGGACTTCACACTGAAGCTTTCTTT. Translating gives CASSTDRGLHTEAFF.

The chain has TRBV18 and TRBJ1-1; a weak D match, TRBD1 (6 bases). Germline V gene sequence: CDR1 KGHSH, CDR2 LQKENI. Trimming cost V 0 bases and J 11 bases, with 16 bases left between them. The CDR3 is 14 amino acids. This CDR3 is CASSPPAGASRAFF. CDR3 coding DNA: TGTGCCAGCTCACCACCGGCAGGGGCGTCAAGGGCTTTCTTT.

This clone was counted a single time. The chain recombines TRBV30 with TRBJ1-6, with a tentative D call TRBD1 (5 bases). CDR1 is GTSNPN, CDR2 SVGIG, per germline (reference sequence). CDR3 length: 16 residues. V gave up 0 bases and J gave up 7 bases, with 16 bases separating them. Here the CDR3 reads CAWSVLGGLRNSPLHF. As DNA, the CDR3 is TGTGCCTGGAGTGTTCTCGGGGGATTAAGGAATTCACCCCTCCACTTT.

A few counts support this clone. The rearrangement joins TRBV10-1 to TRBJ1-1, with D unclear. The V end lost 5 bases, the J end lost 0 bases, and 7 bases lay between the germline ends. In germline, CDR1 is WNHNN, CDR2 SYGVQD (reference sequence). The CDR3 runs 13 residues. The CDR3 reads CASSQDLNTEAFF. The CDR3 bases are TGCGCCAGCAGTCAGGACTTGAACACTGAAGCTTTCTTT.

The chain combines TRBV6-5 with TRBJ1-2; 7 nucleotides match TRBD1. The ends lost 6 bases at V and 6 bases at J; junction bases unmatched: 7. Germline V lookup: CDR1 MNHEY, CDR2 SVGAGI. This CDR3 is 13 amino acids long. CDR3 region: CASSYRGKDGYTF. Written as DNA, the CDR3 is TGTGCCAGCAGCTACAGGGGCAAGGATGGCTACACCTTC.

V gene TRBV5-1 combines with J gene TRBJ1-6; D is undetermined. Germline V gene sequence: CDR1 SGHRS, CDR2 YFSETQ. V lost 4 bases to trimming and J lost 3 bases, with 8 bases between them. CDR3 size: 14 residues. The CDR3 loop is CASSPRDYNSPLHF. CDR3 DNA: TGCGCCAGCAGCCCCCGGGACTATAATTCACCCCTCCACTTT. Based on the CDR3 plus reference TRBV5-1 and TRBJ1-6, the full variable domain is KAGVTQTPRYLIKTRGQQVTLSCSPISGHRSVSWYQQTPGQGLQFLFEYFSETQRNKGNFPGRFSGRQFSNSRSEMNVSTLELGDSALYLCASSPRDYNSPLHFGNGTRLTVT.

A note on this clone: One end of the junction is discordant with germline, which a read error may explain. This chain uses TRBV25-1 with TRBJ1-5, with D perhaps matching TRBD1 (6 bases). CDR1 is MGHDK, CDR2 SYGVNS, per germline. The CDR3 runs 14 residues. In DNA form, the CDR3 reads TGTGCCAGCCCTCGGACAGCGCCCAATCGGCCCCAGCATTTT. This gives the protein CASPRTAPNRPQHF.

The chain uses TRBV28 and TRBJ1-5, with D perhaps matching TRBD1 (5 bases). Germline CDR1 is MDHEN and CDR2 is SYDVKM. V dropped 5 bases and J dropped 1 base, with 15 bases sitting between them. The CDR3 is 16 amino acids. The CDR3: CASSLHRTLSNQPQHF. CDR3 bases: TGTGCCAGCAGTCTACACAGGACCTTGAGCAATCAGCCCCAGCATTTT. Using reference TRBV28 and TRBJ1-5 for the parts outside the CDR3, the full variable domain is DVKVTQSSRYLVKRTGEKVFLECVQDMDHENMFWYRQDPGLGLRLIYFSYDVKMKEKGDIPEGYSVSREKKERFSLILESASTNQTSMYLCASSLHRTLSNQPQHFGDGTRLSIL.

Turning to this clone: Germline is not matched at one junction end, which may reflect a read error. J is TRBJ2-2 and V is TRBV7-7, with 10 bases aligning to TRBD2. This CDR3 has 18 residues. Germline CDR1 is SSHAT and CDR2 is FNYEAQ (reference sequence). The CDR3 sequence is CASSPQLGTSERPGELFF. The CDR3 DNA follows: TGTGCTAGCAGCCCTCAATTAGGGACTAGCGAACGACCCGGGGAGCTGTTTTTT.

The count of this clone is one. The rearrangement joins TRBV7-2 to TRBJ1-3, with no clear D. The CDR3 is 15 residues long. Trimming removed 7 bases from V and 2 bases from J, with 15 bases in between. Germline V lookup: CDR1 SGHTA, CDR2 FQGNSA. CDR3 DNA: TGTGCCAGCACTCGGGGTCTTGGTGCTGGAAACACCATATATTTT. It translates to CASTRGLGAGNTIYF.